The TCR beta chain described here comes from a study of T-cell reconstitution after alpha-beta-depleted transplantation in children. Study-level points and caveats: At one year after transplant, newly produced T cells mostly accounted for T-cell counts and diversity. Reportedly, roughly two months post-transplant, alpha-beta T cells arose from several hundred expanded graft clones.

This clonotype was seen repeatedly, ten times or more. Its antigen is currently unknown. V lost 3 bases, J lost 5 bases, and 20 bases lay in between. This CDR3 is 17 amino acids long. CDR1 is MDHEN, CDR2 SYDVKM, per germline. A TCRbeta library incorporating unique molecular identifiers was prepared. MiXCR was run by TCRdb on the PCR reads, yielding one entry per CDR3 protein. The table has about 160,000 distinct CDR3 sequences, roughly 11% seen once. Sequencing used PBMCs, obtained before TCRalphabeta/CD19-depleted stem cell transplant. This sequence was found in a boy aged 2 to 10 with acute myeloid leukemia, due to receive a stem cell transplant. The gene calls are TRBV28 and TRBJ2-1, with TRBD2 as a possible D gene (5 bases). The CDR3 reads CASSFRPGVGGDNEQFF. CDR3 bases: TGTGCCAGCAGTTTTCGCCCCGGGGTCGGTGGCGACAATGAGCAGTTCTTC.